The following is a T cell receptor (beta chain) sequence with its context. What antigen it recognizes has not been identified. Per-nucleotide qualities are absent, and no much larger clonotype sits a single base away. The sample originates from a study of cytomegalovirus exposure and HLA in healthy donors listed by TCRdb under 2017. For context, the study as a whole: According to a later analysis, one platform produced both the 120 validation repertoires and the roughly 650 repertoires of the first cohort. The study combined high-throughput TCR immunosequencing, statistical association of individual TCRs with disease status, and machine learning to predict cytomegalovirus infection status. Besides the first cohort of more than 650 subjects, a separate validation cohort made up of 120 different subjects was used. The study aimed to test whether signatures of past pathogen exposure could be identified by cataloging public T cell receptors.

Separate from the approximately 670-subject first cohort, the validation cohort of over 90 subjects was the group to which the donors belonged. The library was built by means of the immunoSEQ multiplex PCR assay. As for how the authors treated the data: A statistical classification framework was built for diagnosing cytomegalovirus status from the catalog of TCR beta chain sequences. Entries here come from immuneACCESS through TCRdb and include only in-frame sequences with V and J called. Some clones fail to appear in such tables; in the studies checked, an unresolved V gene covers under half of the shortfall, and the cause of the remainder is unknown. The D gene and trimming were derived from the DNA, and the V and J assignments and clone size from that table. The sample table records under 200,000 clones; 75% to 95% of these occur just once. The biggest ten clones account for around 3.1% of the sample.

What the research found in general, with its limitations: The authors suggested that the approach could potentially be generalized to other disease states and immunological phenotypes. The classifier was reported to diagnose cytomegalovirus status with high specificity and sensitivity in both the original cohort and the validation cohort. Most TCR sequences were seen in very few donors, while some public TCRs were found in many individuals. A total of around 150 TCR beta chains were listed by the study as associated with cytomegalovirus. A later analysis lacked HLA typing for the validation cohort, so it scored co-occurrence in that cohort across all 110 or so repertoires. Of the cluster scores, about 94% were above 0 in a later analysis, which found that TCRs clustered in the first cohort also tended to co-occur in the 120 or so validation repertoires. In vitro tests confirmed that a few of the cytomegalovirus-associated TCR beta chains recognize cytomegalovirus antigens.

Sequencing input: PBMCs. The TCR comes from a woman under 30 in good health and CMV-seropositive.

The CDR3 region: CASSRGGDRSYQPQHF. The sequenced DNA is TGCGCCAGCAGCCGCGGGGGGGACAGAAGTTATCAGCCCCAGCATTTT. Rearrangement joined TRBV4-1 to TRBJ1-5, with 7 junctional bases fitting TRBD1. The germline V gene encodes CDR1 MGHRA and CDR2 YSYEKL. Including cysteine and phenylalanine, the CDR3 has 16 amino acids. CDR3 DNA only is kept here, 48 bases in frame from base 1. V loses 4 bases at its end and J loses 5 bases; junction bases beyond the gene matches: 11.